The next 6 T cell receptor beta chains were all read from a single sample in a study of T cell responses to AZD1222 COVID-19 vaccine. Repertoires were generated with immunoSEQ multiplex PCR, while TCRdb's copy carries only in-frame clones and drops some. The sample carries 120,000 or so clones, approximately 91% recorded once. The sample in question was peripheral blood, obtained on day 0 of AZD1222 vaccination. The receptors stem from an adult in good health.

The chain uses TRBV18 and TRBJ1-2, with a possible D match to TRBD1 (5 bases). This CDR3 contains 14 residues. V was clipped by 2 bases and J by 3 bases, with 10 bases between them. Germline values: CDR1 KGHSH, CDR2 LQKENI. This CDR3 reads CASSPEGQDYGYTF. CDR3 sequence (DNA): TGTGCCAGCTCACCAGAGGGGCAAGACTATGGCTACACCTTC.

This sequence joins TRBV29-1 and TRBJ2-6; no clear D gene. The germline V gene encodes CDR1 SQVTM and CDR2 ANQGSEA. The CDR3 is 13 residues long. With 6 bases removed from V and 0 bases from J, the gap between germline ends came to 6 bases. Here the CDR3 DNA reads TGCAGCGTATCGAACTCTGGGGCCAACGTCCTGACTTTC. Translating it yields CSVSNSGANVLTF.

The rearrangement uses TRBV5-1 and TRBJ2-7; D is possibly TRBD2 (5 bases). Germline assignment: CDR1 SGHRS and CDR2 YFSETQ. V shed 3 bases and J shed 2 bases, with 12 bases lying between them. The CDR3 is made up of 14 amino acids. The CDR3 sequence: CASSSRTSAYEQYF. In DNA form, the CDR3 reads TGCGCCAGCAGCTCCCGGACTTCCGCCTACGAGCAGTACTTC.

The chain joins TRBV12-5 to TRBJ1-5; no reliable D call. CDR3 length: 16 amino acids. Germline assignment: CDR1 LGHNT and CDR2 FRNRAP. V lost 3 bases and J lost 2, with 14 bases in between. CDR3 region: CASGLTRPGGNQPQHF. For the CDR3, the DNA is TGTGCTAGTGGTTTAACACGACCTGGGGGCAATCAGCCCCAGCATTTT. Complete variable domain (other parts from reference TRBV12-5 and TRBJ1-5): DARVTQTPRHKVTEMGQEVTMRCQPILGHNTVFWYRQTMMQGLELLAYFRNRAPLDDSGMPKDRFSAEMPDATLATLKIQPSEPRDSAVYFCASGLTRPGGNQPQHFGDGTRLSIL.

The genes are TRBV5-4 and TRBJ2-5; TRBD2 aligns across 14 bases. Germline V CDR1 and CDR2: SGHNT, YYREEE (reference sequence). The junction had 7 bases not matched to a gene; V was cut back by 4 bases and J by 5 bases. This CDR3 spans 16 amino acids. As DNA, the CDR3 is TGTGCCAGCAGCACCCCAGGGACTAGCGGGAGTGAGACCCAGTACTTC. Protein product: CASSTPGTSGSETQYF.

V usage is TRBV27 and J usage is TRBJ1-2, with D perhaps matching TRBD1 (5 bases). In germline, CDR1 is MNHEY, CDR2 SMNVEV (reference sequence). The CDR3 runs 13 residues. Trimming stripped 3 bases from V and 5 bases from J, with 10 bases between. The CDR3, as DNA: TGTGCCAGCAGTTTGCAGGGACGGTATGGCTACACCTTC. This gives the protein CASSLQGRYGYTF.